One and the same sample provided the 5 T cell receptor beta chains below, sequenced in a study of blood T cell repertoires in COVID-19. Data came from immunoSEQ multiplex PCR; TCRdb stores just in-frame clones and leaves some out. The sample has 260,000 or so clones; approximately 89% are singletons. Sequences were obtained from PBMCs or T cells enriched from blood (not recorded which). Receptor source: a woman aged 40 to 49 with acute COVID-19.

V and J are TRBV3-1 (or the pseudogene TRBV3-2) and TRBJ1-5, with 7 positions matching TRBD1. The CDR3 runs to 15 residues. Germline assignment: CDR1 LGHDT and CDR2 YNNKEL (reference sequence). The J segment lost 3 bases and the V segment lost 4 bases, leaving 6 bases of the junction unmatched. CDR3 DNA: TGTGCCAGCAGCCTGGGACAGCTAGTCAATCAGCCCCAGCATTTT. Translated, it gives CASSLGQLVNQPQHF.

The chain recombines TRBV6-1 with TRBJ2-3; TRBD2 agrees at 7 bases. CDR3 size: 16 residues. J was trimmed by 2 bases and V by 3 bases; bases with no gene match: 8. Germline loops: CDR1 MNHNS, CDR2 SASEGT. The CDR3 is CASSDKAGALTDTQYF. The CDR3 DNA reads TGTGCCAGCAGTGATAAGGCGGGAGCCCTCACAGATACGCAGTATTTT.

CDR3 in DNA: TGCGCCACCCAGACGGACGGAGGAGGCACTGAAGCTTTCTTT. Amino acid sequence: CATQTDGGGTEAFF. The gene calls are TRBV5-1 and TRBJ1-1; D is uncertain. This CDR3 comprises 14 residues. Trimming took 9 bases from V and 4 from J, leaving 19 bases between them. The germline V gene encodes CDR1 SGHRS and CDR2 YFSETQ.

The chain links TRBV9 to TRBJ2-7; possibly TRBD1 for D (6 bases). The ends were cut back, 4 bases at V and 0 bases at J, with 11 bases in the middle. CDR3 length: 14 residues. Per the germline V gene, CDR1 is SGDLS and CDR2 is YYNGEE. CDR3 protein: CASSPQTGSYEQYF. In DNA, the CDR3 is TGTGCCAGCAGCCCCCAGACAGGCTCCTACGAGCAGTACTTC.

This clone was recorded a few times. The CDR3, as DNA: TGTGCCAGCAGCACGCACAGCCTCCTAAGGGAAAAACTGTTTTTT. This translates into CASSTHSLLREKLFF. The chain joins TRBV11-2 to TRBJ1-4; D not certain. The germline V gene encodes CDR1 SGHAT and CDR2 FQNNGV. The CDR3 spans 15 residues. Trimming left V 5 bases short and J 8 bases short, with 18 bases between.